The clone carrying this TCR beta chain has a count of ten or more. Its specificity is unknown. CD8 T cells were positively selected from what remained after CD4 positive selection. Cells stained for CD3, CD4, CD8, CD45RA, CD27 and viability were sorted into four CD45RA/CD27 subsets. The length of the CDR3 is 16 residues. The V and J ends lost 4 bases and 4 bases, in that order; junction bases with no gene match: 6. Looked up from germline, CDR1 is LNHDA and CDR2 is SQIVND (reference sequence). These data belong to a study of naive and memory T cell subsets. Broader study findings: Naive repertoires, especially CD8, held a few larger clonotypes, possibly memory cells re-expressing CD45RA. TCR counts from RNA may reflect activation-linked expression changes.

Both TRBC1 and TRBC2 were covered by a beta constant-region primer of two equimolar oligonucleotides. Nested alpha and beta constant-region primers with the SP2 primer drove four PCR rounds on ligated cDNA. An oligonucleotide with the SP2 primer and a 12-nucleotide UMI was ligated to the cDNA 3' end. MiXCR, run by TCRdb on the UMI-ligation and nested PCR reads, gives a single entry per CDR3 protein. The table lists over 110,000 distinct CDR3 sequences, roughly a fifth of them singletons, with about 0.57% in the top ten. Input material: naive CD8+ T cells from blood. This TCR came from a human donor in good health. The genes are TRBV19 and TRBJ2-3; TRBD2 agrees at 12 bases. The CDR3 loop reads CASSTPLAGGPDTQYF. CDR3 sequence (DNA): TGTGCCAGTAGTACCCCCCTAGCGGGAGGGCCAGATACGCAGTATTTT.